Included here is one TCR beta chain sequence, with context. The sample belongs to a study of T cells expressing NK-cell markers. Study-wide background: Source material for TCR beta repertoires consisted of sorted CD3+CD56+NKG2C+, CD3+CD56+NKG2C- and CD3+CD56-NKG2C+ T cells.

The CDR3 is made up of 16 amino acids. The germline gives CDR1 SGHDN, CDR2 FVKESK. TCRdb re-called the 5' RACE reads; one entry per CDR3 protein, DNA not given. This sample's table has about 170,000 distinct CDR3 sequences. The chain combines TRBV14 with TRBJ2-7; TCRdb designates TRBD1, a call that cannot be tested without DNA. The specimen was blood T cells: a sorted CD56 or NKG2C T cell subset, CD4+ or CD8+ T cells, or bulk PBMC T cells (not recorded which). The sequence came from a man between 18 and 69 years old in good health. The CDR3 here is CASSGGQPHDPYEQYF.